This TCR beta chain was obtained from a study of T-cell memory formation after mild COVID-19. Study conclusions and caveats: CD4+ contracting clones lay mainly in CM and EM, CD8+ ones in EMRA. Some responding clones appeared in pre-infection memory, suggesting cross-reactive memory joined.

V lost 5 bases and J 0 bases, leaving 15 bases between the germline ends. CDR1 is SGHKS and CDR2 is YYEKEE in the germline V gene (reference sequence). This CDR3 is built from 15 residues. Points on this clonotype: Its matching antigen is unknown.

With constant-segment primers, 5'RACE yielded cDNA libraries of TCR alpha and TCR beta that carried sample barcodes and UMIs. TCRdb processed the 5' RACE reads anew with MiXCR; each CDR3 protein has one entry. The top ten clones hold roughly 3.6% of a sample with roughly 250,000 distinct CDR3 sequences, less than 20% of them seen once. The sample comprised PBMCs or a T cell subset sorted from them (not recorded which). The TCR was taken from a man younger than 35 who had mild COVID-19 (a few samples of this study predate the infection). Cell type and time point are not known. The chain recombines TRBV5-5 with TRBJ2-7, with a possible D match to TRBD2 (5 bases). The CDR3 DNA reads as TGTGCCAGCAGTCGGGGTGTCATAAGCTCCTACGAGCAGTACTTC. This encodes CASSRGVISSYEQYF.